This entry lists 30 T cell receptor beta chains sequenced from one sample in a study of blood T cell repertoires in COVID-19 (dated by TCRdb to the early 2020s). The library was built by means of the immunoSEQ multiplex PCR assay. The table comes from immuneACCESS by way of TCRdb, which keeps in-frame sequences with V and J called. Part of the clones is missing from these tables; in studies checked, under half for an unresolved V gene and the rest for unknown reasons. Across this sample there are hundreds of thousands of clones, with just under 90% seen only once. The ten top clones hold roughly a tenth of the sample. Sequencing input: PBMCs or T cells enriched from blood (not recorded which). All receptors come from a woman aged 30 to 39 who had recovered from COVID-19.

This chain links TRBV7-2 with TRBJ2-1, with 8 bases identical to TRBD1. Germline V lookup: CDR1 SGHTA, CDR2 FQGNSA. This CDR3 comprises 15 residues. V gave up 5 bases and J gave up 5 bases; unmatched junction bases: 8. CDR3 loop: CASSLSGQVNNEQFF. CDR3 DNA: TGTGCCAGCAGCCTTTCGGGACAGGTGAACAATGAGCAGTTCTTC.

The rearrangement joins TRBV9 to TRBJ2-5; tentatively, D is TRBD2 (5 bases). Germline V lookup: CDR1 SGDLS, CDR2 YYNGEE. This CDR3 region has 15 residues. V was clipped by 0 bases and J by 5 bases, with 14 bases between them. This CDR3 is CASSVDQRHWETQYF. CDR3 coding DNA: TGTGCCAGCAGCGTAGACCAGCGGCATTGGGAGACCCAGTACTTC. Full variable domain (remainder filled in from reference TRBV9 and TRBJ2-5): DSGVTQTPKHLITATGQRVTLRCSPRSGDLSVYWYQQSLDQGLQFLIQYYNGEERAKGNILERFSAQQFPDLHSELNLSSLELGDSALYFCASSVDQRHWETQYFGPGTRLLVL.

The chain joins TRBV28 to TRBJ1-2; D unresolved. Trimming shortened V by 3 bases and J by 6 bases, and 11 bases separated the two germline ends. The germline CDR1 and CDR2 sequences are MDHEN and SYDVKM. The CDR3 has 13 amino acids. The CDR3, as DNA: TGTGCCAGCAGTTTTCCAGGAAATAATGGCTACACCTTC. This codes for CASSFPGNNGYTF.

V and J are TRBV25-1 and TRBJ2-7, with TRBD2 matching 12 bases. Looked up from germline, CDR1 is MGHDK and CDR2 is SYGVNS. Germline trimming cut 9 bases from V and 5 bases from J; bases unmatched to any gene: 5. This CDR3 has 13 amino acids. This chain's CDR3 is CASELAGGNEQYF. Here the CDR3 DNA reads TGTGCCAGTGAACTAGCGGGAGGTAACGAGCAGTACTTC.

This clone was counted once. As DNA, the CDR3 is TGTGCCAGCAGCCACCTAAAGGGGCTAGGAATGGACGAGCAGTACTTC. This sequence encodes CASSHLKGLGMDEQYF. The chain joins TRBV14 to TRBJ2-7; possible D gene TRBD1, 5 bases. The germline V and J ends were trimmed by 3 bases and 5 bases, with 20 bases remaining between them. Germline V gene sequence: CDR1 SGHDN, CDR2 FVKESK. The CDR3 spans 16 residues.

The rearrangement uses TRBV6-6 and TRBJ2-7; 8 positions match TRBD1. The CDR3 is 14 residues long. J gave up 12 bases and V 2 bases, and 12 bases lay outside the gene matches. Germline values: CDR1 MNHNY, CDR2 SVGAGI (reference sequence). The CDR3 coding sequence is TGTGCCAGCAGTTACGCATATACAGGGGGTTGGCCGTACTTC. Translation: CASSYAYTGGWPYF.

The V gene is TRBV18, the J gene TRBJ1-1, with 10 nucleotides matching TRBD1. CDR3 length: 15 amino acids. V was clipped by 3 bases and J by 6 bases; unmatched bases: 7. Germline V gene data show CDR1 as KGHSH and CDR2 as LQKENI. CDR3 in DNA: TGTGCCAGCTCACCTTTCGGACAGGGGGTCGCTGAAGCTTTCTTT. It encodes CASSPFGQGVAEAFF.

The V gene is TRBV9, the J gene TRBJ1-1, with a weak D call TRBD1 (5 bases). The germline V and J ends were trimmed by 0 bases and 3 bases, with 15 bases remaining between them. The CDR3 has 16 residues. Germline CDR1 SGDLS, CDR2 YYNGEE. The DNA for the CDR3 is TGTGCCAGCAGCGTAGCGGCAGGGAGGATGGACACTGAAGCTTTCTTT. It is translated as CASSVAAGRMDTEAFF. Full variable domain (remainder filled in from reference TRBV9 and TRBJ1-1): DSGVTQTPKHLITATGQRVTLRCSPRSGDLSVYWYQQSLDQGLQFLIQYYNGEERAKGNILERFSAQQFPDLHSELNLSSLELGDSALYFCASSVAAGRMDTEAFFGQGTRLTVV.

CDR3 coding DNA: TGTGCCAGCAGCTCCCCGGTTCTAGCGGGGGCCTACGAGCAGTACTTC. As protein: CASSSPVLAGAYEQYF. The rearrangement joins TRBV7-8 to TRBJ2-7, with TRBD2 matching 10 bases. CDR1 and CDR2 (germline): SGHVS, FQNEAQ. The CDR3 sequence is 16 residues long. V lost 4 bases, J lost 2 bases, and 8 bases stayed unmatched.

The chain's CDR3 is CATSSLGRDLGNEQFF. In DNA, the CDR3 is TGTGCCACCAGCAGTTTAGGGCGGGATCTTGGCAATGAGCAGTTCTTC. The V gene is TRBV15, the J gene TRBJ2-1; possible D gene TRBD2, 6 bases. CDR1 LNHNV and CDR2 YYDKDF come from the germline V gene (reference sequence). V lost 3 bases to trimming and J lost 6 bases, with 18 bases between them. The CDR3 spans 16 residues.

The chain links TRBV11-2 to TRBJ2-5; weak D call: TRBD1 (6 bases). The V gene lost 3 bases and the J gene lost 5 bases, with 13 bases spanning the gap. The CDR3 sequence is 14 residues long. Germline lookup yields CDR1 SGHAT and CDR2 FQNNGV. CDR3 region: CASSFKQGVETQYF. The CDR3 region has the DNA TGTGCCAGCAGCTTTAAACAGGGTGTGGAGACCCAGTACTTC.

As regards this clone: This CDR3 is missing its conserved last phenylalanine or tryptophan, likely due to a read error. Because the CDR3's place on the DNA is in doubt, the DNA is left out and the CDR3 is given as listed by TCRdb. The chain couples TRBV10-2 to TRBJ2-7; the tabulated D call, TRBD1, remains unverified against the DNA. The CDR3 adds up to 12 amino acids, both ends counted. Germline-derived CDR1 and CDR2 are WSHSY and SAAADI. The CDR3 protein is CASSETGQGPFL.

This sequence joins TRBV15 and TRBJ1-4; possibly TRBD1 for D (6 bases). Germline lookup yields CDR1 LNHNV and CDR2 YYDKDF (reference sequence). This CDR3 is built from 14 residues. The ends were cut back, 4 bases at V and 5 bases at J, with 11 bases in the middle. The CDR3 loop reads CATSTEDRNEKLFF. The CDR3 DNA reads TGTGCCACCAGCACAGAAGACAGGAATGAAAAACTGTTTTTT.

This clone was recorded once. The chain links TRBV19 to TRBJ1-1; no firm D call. Germline values: CDR1 LNHDA, CDR2 SQIVND (reference sequence). V was pared by 1 base and J by 1 base, with 7 bases between. This CDR3 has 14 amino acids. For the CDR3, the DNA is TGTGCCAGTAGTATAGTTGGAGGGAACACTGAAGCTTTCTTT. It is translated as CASSIVGGNTEAFF.

The chain combines TRBV10-3 with TRBJ2-3; D call uncertain. CDR1 ENHRY and CDR2 SYGVKD come from the germline V gene. The CDR3 runs 14 residues. The V gene lost 4 bases and the J gene lost 2 bases, with 10 bases spanning the gap. The CDR3 sequence: CAISGGSDTDTQYF. The DNA of the CDR3 is TGTGCCATCAGTGGCGGCAGCGACACAGATACGCAGTATTTT.

This clone showed up just a few times. The V call is TRBV28, the J call TRBJ1-3, with a weak D call TRBD1 (5 bases). Looked up from germline, CDR1 is MDHEN and CDR2 is SYDVKM. V lost 3 bases to trimming and J lost 4 bases, with 7 bases between them. CDR3 length: 13 residues. The CDR3 reads CASSLGQGNTIYF. DNA of the CDR3: TGTGCCAGCAGTTTGGGGCAGGGAAACACCATATATTTT.

The chain uses TRBV7-9 and TRBJ1-2, with no clear D. The CDR3 spans 13 residues. V gave up 0 bases and J gave up 8 bases, with 10 bases separating them. The germline CDR1 and CDR2 sequences are SEHNR and FQNEAQ (reference sequence). The DNA for the CDR3 is TGTGCCAGCAGCTTAGCGCTGGGGAGCGGCTACACCTTC. Its protein product is CASSLALGSGYTF.

This clone showed up just once. A read error may produce the germline difference seen at one junction end. The V gene is TRBV7-7, the J gene TRBJ2-3; 8 nucleotides agree with TRBD2. CDR1 SSHAT and CDR2 FNYEAQ come from the germline V gene (reference sequence). This CDR3 has 15 amino acids. The CDR3 is CASSFGTSSGDTQYF. As DNA, the CDR3 is TGTGCTAGCAGCTTCGGGACTAGTAGCGGGGATACGCAGTATTTT.

This clone was detected a few times. The chain uses TRBV20-1 and TRBJ2-3; D remains ambiguous. The CDR3 runs 11 residues. Germline V lookup: CDR1 DFQATT, CDR2 SNEGSKA (reference sequence). Trimming pared 7 bases from V and 4 bases from J, leaving 9 bases between. The CDR3 DNA is TGCAGTGTCGCTCGGGCAGATACGCAGTATTTT. It yields the protein CSVARADTQYF.

The chain employs TRBV24-1 and TRBJ2-2, with TRBD1 as a possible D gene (6 bases). The V end was cut by 5 bases, the J end by 9 bases, with 18 bases between. Per germline, CDR1 KGHDR and CDR2 SFDVKD. The CDR3 is made up of 15 amino acids. CDR3 residues: CATSGHSDSFRELFF. CDR3 bases: TGTGCCACCAGTGGTCACTCGGACAGCTTCAGGGAGCTGTTTTTT.

The chain combines TRBV6-5 with TRBJ1-5; no clear D. Germline CDR1 MNHEY, CDR2 SVGAGI. The CDR3 covers 13 residues. V was clipped by 6 bases and J by 4 bases, with 10 bases between them. CDR3 amino acids: CASRRTENQPQHF. The CDR3 nucleotides read TGTGCCAGCAGGAGGACTGAGAATCAGCCCCAGCATTTT.

The V and J genes are TRBV12-3 or TRBV12-4 and TRBJ1-5, with 7 bases that match TRBD1. The CDR3 covers 13 residues. V was pared by 6 bases and J by 4 bases, with 3 bases of the junction left unmatched. The CDR3 here is CASSRQGNQPQHF. The CDR3 DNA reads as TGTGCCAGCAGCCGACAGGGTAATCAGCCCCAGCATTTT.

The chain links TRBV7-2 to TRBJ2-7; no reliable D call. CDR1 is SGHTA, CDR2 FQGNSA, per germline. V shed 0 bases and J shed 9 bases, with 12 bases lying between them. CDR3 length: 13 residues. CDR3 sequence (DNA): TGTGCCAGCAGCTTAGCTCGTAGTCCCGTGCAGTACTTC. This gives the protein CASSLARSPVQYF.

This rearrangement joins TRBV28 to TRBJ1-1; D is unresolved. The CDR3 extends over 11 amino acids. V dropped 8 bases and J dropped 1 base, with 5 bases sitting between them. CDR1 and CDR2 (germline): MDHEN, SYDVKM. The CDR3 loop reads CASRGNTEAFF. The CDR3 DNA follows: TGTGCCAGCCGGGGGAACACTGAAGCTTTCTTT. The whole variable domain, remainder taken from reference TRBV28 and TRBJ1-1, is DVKVTQSSRYLVKRTGEKVFLECVQDMDHENMFWYRQDPGLGLRLIYFSYDVKMKEKGDIPEGYSVSREKKERFSLILESASTNQTSMYLCASRGNTEAFFGQGTRLTVV.

The CDR3 here is CATSGRGNQPQHF. In nucleotides, the CDR3 is TGTGCCACCAGCGGTCGGGGCAATCAGCCCCAGCATTTT. The rearrangement links TRBV24-1 to TRBJ1-5; no definite D call. The CDR3 totals 13 residues. V lost 7 bases, J lost 2 bases, and 8 bases lay in between. Germline CDR1 reads KGHDR; CDR2 reads SFDVKD.

The rearrangement links TRBV2 to TRBJ1-4, with D possibly matching TRBD1 (6 bases). The germline V and J ends were trimmed by 7 bases and 4 bases, with 13 bases remaining between them. The CDR3 extends over 14 amino acids. CDR1 is SNHLY and CDR2 is FYNNEI in the germline V gene. CDR3 nucleotides: TGTGCCAGCACGTGGGGGGGGCTTAATGAAAAACTGTTTTTT. Its protein product is CASTWGGLNEKLFF.

This chain joins TRBV18 and TRBJ1-4; TRBD1 aligns across 7 bases. The CDR3 extends over 15 amino acids. The germline gives CDR1 KGHSH, CDR2 LQKENI. With V trimmed by 3 bases and J by 8 bases, 9 bases remained unmatched. The CDR3 region is CASSPPTGSHEKLFF. The CDR3 coding sequence is TGTGCCAGCTCACCGCCGACAGGGTCTCACGAAAAACTGTTTTTT.

This chain joins TRBV5-1 and TRBJ2-3, with 9 bases fitting TRBD2. After removal of 0 bases from V and 0 bases from J, the junction contained 8 bases not matched to a gene. Germline values: CDR1 SGHRS, CDR2 YFSETQ. The CDR3 covers 18 residues. The CDR3 sequence: CASSLVSSGMTSTDTQYF. CDR3 DNA sequence: TGCGCCAGCAGCTTGGTGTCTAGCGGGATGACTAGCACAGATACGCAGTATTTT.

The chain joins TRBV28 to TRBJ1-2, with D unclear. The length of the CDR3 is 12 residues. The V end was cut by 2 bases, the J end by 6 bases, with 7 bases between. The germline gives CDR1 MDHEN, CDR2 SYDVKM. CDR3 loop: CASSLQQHGYTF. The DNA of the CDR3 is TGTGCCAGCAGTTTACAACAGCATGGCTACACCTTC.

The chain has TRBV2 and TRBJ2-2; D possibly corresponds to TRBD2 (6 bases). The CDR3 totals 16 residues. Germline assignment: CDR1 SNHLY and CDR2 FYNNEI. Trimming pared 4 bases from V and 3 bases from J, leaving 15 bases between. CDR3 amino acids: CASSGFGGWDTGELFF. The DNA for the CDR3 is TGTGCCAGCAGTGGCTTCGGGGGATGGGACACCGGGGAGCTGTTTTTT.